The T cell receptor (beta chain) described here comes from a study of T cell responses to AZD1222 COVID-19 vaccine. Sequencing used immunoSEQ multiplex PCR; TCRdb keeps in-frame clones, though not all of them. The sample features under 150,000 clones, with 2.2% in its top ten. On this clone itself: The antigen is not known.

Study observations and caveats: At baseline, just a handful of AZD1222 recipients tested seropositive. There were mostly white British donors and more females than males, and clonal diversity was possibly underestimated.

The origin of this receptor is an adult in good health. Material for sequencing was peripheral blood.

The CDR3 spells CASSLRTGVEAFF. The CDR3 DNA is TGCGCCAGCAGCTTAAGGACAGGGGTTGAAGCTTTCTTT. V and J are TRBV5-1 and TRBJ1-1; 9 positions agree with TRBD1. This CDR3 is built from 13 residues. Trimming removed 2 bases from V and 7 bases from J; junction bases left unmatched: 3. The germline V gene encodes CDR1 SGHRS and CDR2 YFSETQ.